This T cell receptor (beta chain) was profiled in a study of metastatic and nonmetastatic thyroid tumors. All patients were treatment-naive before thyroid surgery. Using MiXCR, TCRdb reanalyzed the PCR reads. The profile shows 13,000 to 15,000 clones, approximately 32% of them singletons. Germline V lookup: CDR1 SGHDT, CDR2 YYEEEE. The CDR3 runs 16 residues. V lost 3 bases to trimming and J lost 3 bases; unmatched junction nucleotides: 8. This clone was recorded at least ten times. Sample: blood. This TCR was recovered from a female donor with papillary thyroid cancer or a benign thyroid nodule (not recorded which). Some clones in this sample may be carry-over from other donors' samples. The chain links TRBV5-6 to TRBJ2-3, with TRBD1 matching over 9 bases. The CDR3 bases are TGTGCCAGCAGCTATTGGGACAGGGATATAACAGATACGCAGTATTTT. Residues: CASSYWDRDITDTQYF.